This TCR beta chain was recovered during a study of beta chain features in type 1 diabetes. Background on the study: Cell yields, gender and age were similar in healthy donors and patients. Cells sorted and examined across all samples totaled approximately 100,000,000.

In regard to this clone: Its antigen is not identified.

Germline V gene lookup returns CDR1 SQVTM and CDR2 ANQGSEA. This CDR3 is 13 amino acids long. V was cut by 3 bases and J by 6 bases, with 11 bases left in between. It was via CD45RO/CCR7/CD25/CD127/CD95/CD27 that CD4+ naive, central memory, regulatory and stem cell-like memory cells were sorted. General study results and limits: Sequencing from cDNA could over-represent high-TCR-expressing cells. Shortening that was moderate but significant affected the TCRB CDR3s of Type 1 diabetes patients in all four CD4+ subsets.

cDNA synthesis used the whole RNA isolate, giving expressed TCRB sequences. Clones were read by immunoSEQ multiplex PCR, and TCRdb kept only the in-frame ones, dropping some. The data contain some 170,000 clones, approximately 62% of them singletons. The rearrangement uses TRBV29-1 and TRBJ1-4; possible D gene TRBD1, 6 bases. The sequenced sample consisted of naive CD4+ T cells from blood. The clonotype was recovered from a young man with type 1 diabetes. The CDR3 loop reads CSVDSGVDEKLFF. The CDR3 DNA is TGCAGCGTTGATTCAGGGGTGGATGAAAAACTGTTTTTT.